Each of the 31 T cell receptor beta chains below was sequenced from the same sample in a study of CD8 T cells in Susac syndrome. RNA, at about 0.45 to 1 ug, was reverse transcribed with random hexamers. Via MiXCR, TCRdb re-called the immunoSEQ multiplex PCR reads, giving one row per CDR3 protein. This table has under 200,000 distinct CDR3 sequences, 90% to 95% appearing once. Sequences were obtained from CD4+ T cells from PBMCs. These receptors all come from a human donor in good health.

J is TRBJ1-1 and V is TRBV3-1, with TRBD1 identical over 9 bases. With 4 bases clipped from V and 0 bases from J, the junction kept 6 bases outside the gene matches. The CDR3 consists of 16 residues. In germline, CDR1 is LGHDT, CDR2 YNNKEL (reference sequence). The CDR3 DNA follows: TGTGCCAGCAGCCGACAGGGGGGCTACATGAACACTGAAGCTTTCTTT. Translated: CASSRQGGYMNTEAFF.

The chain combines TRBV14 with TRBJ1-1, with TRBD1 as a possible D gene (5 bases). There are 13 residues in the CDR3. The V gene's germline CDR1 is SGHDN and CDR2 FVKESK. Trimming pared 1 base from V and 5 bases from J, leaving 8 bases between. CDR3 in DNA: TGTGCCAGCAGCCAAGTGCAGGGAACTGAAGCTTTCTTT. Translating it yields CASSQVQGTEAFF.

The chain recombines TRBV25-1 with TRBJ2-1, with D maybe TRBD1 (5 bases). Trimming took off 1 base at V and 8 bases at J, with 12 bases between the two ends. Looked up from germline, CDR1 is MGHDK and CDR2 is SYGVNS. The CDR3 runs to 14 residues. CDR3 in amino acids: CASSEWGSSDEQFF. CDR3 DNA sequence: TGTGCCAGCAGTGAATGGGGCAGCTCGGATGAGCAGTTCTTC.

The chain recombines TRBV2 with TRBJ2-1; 7 bases are a match to TRBD1. The CDR3 is 17 residues long. Germline assignment: CDR1 SNHLY and CDR2 FYNNEI. With 7 bases clipped from V and 0 bases from J, the junction kept 12 bases outside the gene matches. CDR3 loop: CASTKLPGQSSYNEQFF. The CDR3 nucleotides are TGTGCCAGCACCAAACTCCCGGGACAGAGCTCCTACAATGAGCAGTTCTTC.

The rearrangement joins TRBV7-2 to TRBJ2-3; D might be TRBD2 (6 bases). The CDR3 is 12 residues long. The ends were cut back, 6 bases at V and 10 bases at J, with 14 bases in the middle. CDR1 and CDR2 (germline): SGHTA, FQGNSA. CDR3 in amino acids: CASSFGGSAQYF. The CDR3 region has the DNA TGTGCCAGCAGTTTCGGGGGAAGTGCGCAGTATTTT.

V and J are TRBV9 and TRBJ2-1, with 9 bases identical to TRBD1. With V trimmed by 0 bases and J by 7 bases, 8 bases remained unmatched. Germline V CDR1 and CDR2: SGDLS, YYNGEE. CDR3 length: 16 amino acids. The CDR3 DNA follows: TGTGCCAGCAGCGTAGCCCCCGGGACAGGGAAGAATGAGCAGTTCTTC. It codes for CASSVAPGTGKNEQFF. Full variable domain (rest looked up from reference TRBV9 and TRBJ2-1): DSGVTQTPKHLITATGQRVTLRCSPRSGDLSVYWYQQSLDQGLQFLIQYYNGEERAKGNILERFSAQQFPDLHSELNLSSLELGDSALYFCASSVAPGTGKNEQFFGPGTRLTVL.

The V call is TRBV3-1, the J call TRBJ2-3, with 8 bases that match TRBD2. The ends lost 1 base at V and 4 bases at J; junction bases unmatched: 7. Germline assignment: CDR1 LGHDT and CDR2 YNNKEL (reference sequence). The CDR3 has 16 amino acids. CDR3 sequence: CASSQGWRGAPDTQYF. The CDR3 DNA is TGTGCCAGCAGCCAAGGATGGCGGGGGGCCCCAGATACGCAGTATTTT.

This chain uses TRBV29-1 with TRBJ1-2, with 7 nucleotides matching TRBD1. CDR1 and CDR2 from the germline V gene are SQVTM and ANQGSEA. Trimming removed 3 bases from V and 2 bases from J; junction bases left unmatched: 9. This CDR3 contains 15 residues. The CDR3 bases are TGCAGCGTTGATTCAGGGGGTCTCCTAAACTATGGCTACACCTTC. Protein sequence: CSVDSGGLLNYGYTF.

This chain joins TRBV6-2 or TRBV6-3 and TRBJ2-5; D might be TRBD1 (6 bases). V lost 4 bases, J lost 2 bases, and 17 bases lay in between. The CDR3 length is 16 residues. Germline assignment: CDR1 MNHEY and CDR2 SVGEGT. CDR3 DNA sequence: TGTGCCAGCAGTTGGCCCAGGGGACACCTTCAAGAGACCCAGTACTTC. Its protein product is CASSWPRGHLQETQYF.

J is TRBJ2-5 and V is TRBV29-1, with 11 bases fitting TRBD2. The length of the CDR3 is 18 residues. The V gene's germline CDR1 is SQVTM and CDR2 ANQGSEA. V lost 6 bases to trimming and J lost 0 bases; unmatched junction nucleotides: 15. The CDR3 nucleotides read TGCAGCGTCGACAACTGGTACGGGACTAGCGGAAACCAAGAGACCCAGTACTTC. Its translation: CSVDNWYGTSGNQETQYF.

The chain joins TRBV5-1 to TRBJ2-5; 11 nucleotides match TRBD1. The CDR3 runs to 17 residues. Looked up from germline, CDR1 is SGHRS and CDR2 is YFSETQ. The ends lost 4 bases at V and 3 bases at J; junction bases unmatched: 11. The CDR3 DNA reads TGCGCCAGCAGCCCCGGGACAGGGGGGTCAATTGAAGAGACCCAGTACTTC. Its translation: CASSPGTGGSIEETQYF.

The chain combines TRBV3-1 with TRBJ2-7; D remains unclear. From germline, CDR1 is LGHDT and CDR2 YNNKEL (reference sequence). V dropped 3 bases and J dropped 4 bases, with 10 bases sitting between them. CDR3 length: 13 amino acids. CDR3 bases: TGTGCCAGCAGCCAGATTTTGGGTTACGAGCAGTACTTC. Translation gives CASSQILGYEQYF.

This sequence joins TRBV13 and TRBJ2-5; the D gene is possibly TRBD2 (5 bases). V was cut by 4 bases and J by 5 bases, with 14 bases left in between. The germline V gene encodes CDR1 PRHDT and CDR2 FYEKMQ (reference sequence). The CDR3 is made up of 14 amino acids. CDR3 sequence: CASSYGRELETQYF. In DNA form, the CDR3 reads TGTGCCAGCAGCTACGGACGGGAACTTGAGACCCAGTACTTC.

The chain recombines TRBV29-1 with TRBJ1-2; D may be TRBD1 (6 bases). Trimming took off 5 bases at V and 8 bases at J, with 15 bases between the two ends. Germline lookup yields CDR1 SQVTM and CDR2 ANQGSEA. This CDR3 region has 12 residues. CDR3 sequence reads: CSVTSAGDGYTF. CDR3 sequence (DNA): TGCAGCGTTACGTCTGCAGGGGACGGCTACACCTTC. Using reference TRBV29-1 and TRBJ1-2 for the parts outside the CDR3, the full variable domain is SAVISQKPSRDICQRGTSLTIQCQVDSQVTMMFWYRQQPGQSLTLIATANQGSEATYESGFVIDKFPISRPNLTFSTLTVSNMSPEDSSIYLCSVTSAGDGYTFGSGTRLTVV.

The genes are TRBV6-2 or TRBV6-3 and TRBJ2-1; D is ambiguous. In germline, CDR1 is MNHEY, CDR2 SVGEGT. The CDR3 runs 11 residues. The ends were cut back, 5 bases at V and 6 bases at J, with 5 bases in the middle. The CDR3 nucleotides are TGTGCCAGCAGTGGGTTCAATGAGCAGTTCTTC. Translation gives CASSGFNEQFF.

J is TRBJ2-3 and V is TRBV29-1, with a possible D match to TRBD2 (6 bases). This CDR3 spans 14 amino acids. CDR1 is SQVTM, CDR2 ANQGSEA, per germline. Between the trimmed V and J ends, which lost 7 bases and 2 bases, there was a span of 16 bases. As DNA, the CDR3 is TGCAGCGGGGCCCGGGGGAGAAACACAGATACGCAGTATTTT. Protein sequence: CSGARGRNTDTQYF.

This clonotype was seen a single time. The rearrangement joins TRBV9 to TRBJ2-6; no reliable D call. CDR1 and CDR2 (germline): SGDLS, YYNGEE. This CDR3 comprises 15 residues. Between the trimmed V and J ends, which lost 3 bases and 2 bases, there was a span of 9 bases. The CDR3 DNA reads as TGTGCCAGCAGCGGGCGGATGACTGGGGCCAACGTCCTGACTTTC. This sequence encodes CASSGRMTGANVLTF.

This clonotype was counted once. V usage is TRBV9 and J usage is TRBJ2-1; 9 bases map to TRBD2. This CDR3 comprises 15 residues. CDR1 and CDR2 (germline): SGDLS, YYNGEE. V was pared by 0 bases and J by 7 bases, with 5 bases of the junction left unmatched. CDR3 sequence reads: CASSVEGGGANEQFF. Written as DNA, the CDR3 is TGTGCCAGCAGCGTAGAGGGCGGGGGGGCAAATGAGCAGTTCTTC.

The rearrangement joins TRBV7-3 to TRBJ2-7; D tentatively fits TRBD1 or TRBD2 (5 bases each). V was trimmed by 5 bases and J by 3 bases, leaving 14 bases between them. Germline-derived CDR1 and CDR2 are SGHTA and FQGTGA. CDR3 length equals 14 residues. The CDR3 bases are TGTGCCAGCAGCGTGACCGGGACGGACTACGAGCAGTACTTC. It encodes CASSVTGTDYEQYF.

The gene calls are TRBV11-3 and TRBJ2-2; no clear D gene. The CDR3 covers 13 residues. CDR1 is SGHNT and CDR2 is YENEEA in the germline V gene. Trimming stripped 1 base from V and 5 bases from J, with 5 bases between. For the CDR3, the DNA is TGTGCCAGCAGCTTAGTTGAAACCGGGGAGCTGTTTTTT. Translated, it gives CASSLVETGELFF.

This clonotype was picked up a small number of times. This chain links TRBV12-3 or TRBV12-4 with TRBJ1-2; D unclear. This CDR3 spans 12 amino acids. V lost 6 bases and J lost 3, with 8 bases in between. The CDR3 spells CASSPGDYGYTF. DNA for the CDR3: TGTGCCAGCAGCCCGGGAGACTATGGCTACACCTTC.

The genes are TRBV4-3 and TRBJ2-7; D is undetermined. Germline V gene data show CDR1 as LGHNA and CDR2 as YSLEER. The CDR3 runs 15 residues. The germline V and J ends were trimmed by 3 bases and 6 bases, with 18 bases remaining between them. The CDR3 DNA is TGCGCCAGCAGCCAGACCAGGACCTTTGCCCCCGAGCAGTACTTC. Its translation is CASSQTRTFAPEQYF.

CDR3 DNA: TGTGCCAGCAGTTCAGGGTTGGGGTCACCCCTCCACTTT. Protein sequence: CASSSGLGSPLHF. This rearrangement joins TRBV12-3 or TRBV12-4 to TRBJ1-6, with a tentative D call TRBD1 (5 bases). The ends were cut back, 4 bases at V and 10 bases at J, with 11 bases in the middle. The CDR3 totals 13 residues.

Only one count was recorded for this clonotype. CDR3: CASSLSDRTTYEQYF. CDR3 sequence (DNA): TGCGCCAGCAGCTTGTCAGACAGGACCACCTACGAGCAGTACTTC. The chain couples TRBV5-1 to TRBJ2-7, with a weak D call TRBD1 (6 bases). This CDR3 comprises 15 residues. The V and J ends lost 1 base and 2 bases respectively, with 13 bases between them. Per the germline V gene, CDR1 is SGHRS and CDR2 is YFSETQ.

The chain has TRBV29-1 and TRBJ2-6; D not resolved. V lost 6 bases and J lost 4, with 16 bases in between. Per germline, CDR1 SQVTM and CDR2 ANQGSEA. The CDR3 totals 15 residues. CDR3 sequence (DNA): TGCAGCGTACAAGTAGGTAGTCCCGGGGCCAACGTCCTGACTTTC. This translates into CSVQVGSPGANVLTF. Full variable domain (remainder filled in from reference TRBV29-1 and TRBJ2-6): SAVISQKPSRDICQRGTSLTIQCQVDSQVTMMFWYRQQPGQSLTLIATANQGSEATYESGFVIDKFPISRPNLTFSTLTVSNMSPEDSSIYLCSVQVGSPGANVLTFGAGSRLTVL.

The table lists this clonotype with a few counts. The chain is built from TRBV10-3 and TRBJ2-7, with 8 positions matching TRBD1. The germline gives CDR1 ENHRY, CDR2 SYGVKD. The ends lost 0 bases at V and 0 bases at J; junction bases unmatched: 10. The CDR3 consists of 18 residues. The CDR3, as DNA: TGTGCCATCAGTGAGTCCAGGACAGGGATGAGCAACTCCTACGAGCAGTACTTC. Protein sequence: CAISESRTGMSNSYEQYF.

The CDR3 spells CASSLKAGRQPQHF. Here the CDR3 DNA reads TGTGCCAGCAGTTTAAAGGCAGGGCGACAGCCCCAGCATTTT. V and J are TRBV27 and TRBJ1-5; D may be TRBD1 (5 bases). V was pared by 2 bases and J by 7 bases, with 12 bases between. CDR1 and CDR2 (germline): MNHEY, SMNVEV (reference sequence). The CDR3 length is 14 residues.

The chain uses TRBV5-1 and TRBJ2-7, with a possible D match to TRBD2 (5 bases). This CDR3 is 14 amino acids long. V lost 5 bases to trimming and J lost 4 bases, with 16 bases between them. From germline, CDR1 is SGHRS and CDR2 YFSETQ. The CDR3 spells CASSGSRGEYEQYF. The CDR3 DNA is TGCGCCAGCAGTGGGTCCCGGGGAGAATACGAGCAGTACTTC.

The chain has TRBV30 and TRBJ2-5; the D is unclear. V gave up 0 bases and J gave up 4 bases, with 6 bases separating them. Germline V lookup: CDR1 GTSNPN, CDR2 SVGIG (reference sequence). This CDR3 spans 12 amino acids. CDR3 DNA sequence: TGTGCCTGGAGTGTTCAACGAGAGACCCAGTACTTC. Its translation is CAWSVQRETQYF.

This rearrangement joins TRBV9 to TRBJ2-7; no clear D. The V gene's germline CDR1 is SGDLS and CDR2 YYNGEE. With 0 bases removed from V and 4 bases from J, the gap between germline ends came to 11 bases. The CDR3 sequence is 14 residues long. This chain's CDR3 is CASSVAQDRYEQYF. Written as DNA, the CDR3 is TGTGCCAGCAGCGTAGCGCAGGATCGGTACGAGCAGTACTTC.

V gene TRBV4-3 combines with J gene TRBJ2-2, with D tentatively TRBD2 (5 bases). V shed 6 bases and J shed 4 bases, with 15 bases lying between them. CDR1 is LGHNA and CDR2 is YSLEER in the germline V gene. The CDR3 loop spans 15 amino acids. The CDR3 protein is CASRWGSAGTGELFF. The CDR3 DNA reads as TGCGCCAGCAGGTGGGGATCGGCGGGCACCGGGGAGCTGTTTTTT.